These T cell receptor beta chains were read from a single sample in a study of cytomegalovirus exposure and HLA in healthy donors. Sequencing was performed with immunoSEQ multiplex PCR; in TCRdb, only in-frame clones are kept and a portion is missing. The sample contains 300,000 to 400,000 clones, 70% to 90% of which appear only once. What was sequenced was PBMCs. All receptors come from a man aged 25 to 40 in good health and CMV-seronegative. The CDR3 runs from the conserved cysteine through the conserved F or W. Fields, in order: V gene, CDR3 length, J gene, CDR3 protein.

TRBV5-1	13	TRBJ1-1	CASSRQENTEAFF
TRBV10-2	16	TRBJ2-1	CASVLGGGGSYNEQFF
TRBV7-2	13	TRBJ1-5	CASSYPAGQPQHF
TRBV4-1	13	TRBJ1-1	CASGGSGGRGAFF
TRBV5-4	14	TRBJ2-7	CASSFERGGYEQYF
TRBV5-1	15	TRBJ2-7	CASSLTRQGSYEQYF
TRBV9	16	TRBJ2-1	CASSVAGGRSYNEQFF
TRBV11-2	14	TRBJ1-4	CASRPSTGRAKLFF
TRBV13	14	TRBJ2-1	CASGGPLPYNEQFF
TRBV5-1	13	TRBJ1-1	CASSSTGDTEAFF
TRBV7-8	16	TRBJ2-7	CASSRILAGGQDEQYF
TRBV4-3	15	TRBJ2-2	CASSQGVGNTGELFF
TRBV5-8	17	TRBJ2-6	CASSLTGKGAGANVLTF
TRBV5-4	20	TRBJ1-5	CASSFRLGRGRGGSNQPQHF
TRBV10-3	15	TRBJ2-7	CAISAPSREGYEQYF
TRBV5-5	16	TRBJ1-2	CASSLEFSGLNYGYTF
TRBV10-3	13	TRBJ2-5	CAINGPGRETQYF
TRBV4-1	15	TRBJ2-1	CASSQEVASYNEQFF
TRBV14	16	TRBJ1-5	CASSPSGGIHNQPQHF
TRBV27	17	TRBJ2-1	CASSPRLAGTPHNEQFF
TRBV25-1	14	TRBJ2-7	CASSEWRGSFEQYF
TRBV7-9	15	TRBJ1-1	CASSHWTGSNTEAFF
TRBV4-1	13	TRBJ2-7	CASSRDSSYEQYF
TRBV19	13	TRBJ2-7	CASSELTGVEQYF
TRBV7-2	13	TRBJ2-3	CASSPPGGVTQYF
TRBV7-9	13	TRBJ1-1	CASSLGAETEAFF